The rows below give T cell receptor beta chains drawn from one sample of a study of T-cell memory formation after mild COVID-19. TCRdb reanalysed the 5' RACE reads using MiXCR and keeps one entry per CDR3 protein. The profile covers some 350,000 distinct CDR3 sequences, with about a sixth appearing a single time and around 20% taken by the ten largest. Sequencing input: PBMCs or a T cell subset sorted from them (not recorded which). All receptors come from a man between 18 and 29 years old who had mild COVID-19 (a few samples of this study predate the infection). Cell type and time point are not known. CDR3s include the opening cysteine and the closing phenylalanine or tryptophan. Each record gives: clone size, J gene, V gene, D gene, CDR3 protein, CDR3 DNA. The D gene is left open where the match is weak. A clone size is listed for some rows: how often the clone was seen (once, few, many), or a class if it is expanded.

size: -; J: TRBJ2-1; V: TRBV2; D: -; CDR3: CASMGGRSYNEQFF; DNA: TGTGCCAGCATGGGGGGACGCTCCTACAATGAGCAGTTCTTC
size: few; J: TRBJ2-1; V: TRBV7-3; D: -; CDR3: CASSFRGGSEQFF; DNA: TGTGCCAGCAGCTTTAGGGGAGGAAGCGAGCAGTTCTTC
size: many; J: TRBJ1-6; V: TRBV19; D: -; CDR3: CASSLTENSPLHF; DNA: TGTGCCAGTAGTCTCACGGAGAATTCACCCCTCCACTTT
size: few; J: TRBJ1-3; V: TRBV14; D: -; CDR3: CASSHPGNTIYF; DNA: TGTGCCAGCAGCCACCCTGGAAACACCATATATTTT
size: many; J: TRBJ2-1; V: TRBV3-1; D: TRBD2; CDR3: CASNQLAGGPGGEQFF; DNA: TGTGCCAGCAACCAACTAGCGGGGGGGCCGGGTGGTGAGCAGTTCTTC
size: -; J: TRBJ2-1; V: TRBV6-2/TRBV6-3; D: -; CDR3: CASTWAGKQFF; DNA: TGTGCCAGCACGTGGGCGGGAAAGCAGTTCTTC
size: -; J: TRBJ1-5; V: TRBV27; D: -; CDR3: CASSLSSGLQPQHF; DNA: TGTGCCAGCAGTTTATCTTCGGGTCTCCAGCCCCAGCATTTT
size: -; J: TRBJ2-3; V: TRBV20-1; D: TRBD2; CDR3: CSARPTSGGAADTQYF; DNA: TGCAGTGCTAGGCCGACTAGCGGGGGGGCCGCAGATACGCAGTATTTT
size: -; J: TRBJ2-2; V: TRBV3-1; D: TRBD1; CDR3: CASSNSPGQGMDTGELFF; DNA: TGTGCCAGCAGCAACTCACCGGGACAGGGTATGGACACCGGGGAGCTGTTTTTT
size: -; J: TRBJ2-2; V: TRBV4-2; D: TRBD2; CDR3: CASSHVGAGGLTGELFF; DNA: TGTGCCAGCAGCCACGTTGGAGCGGGGGGCCTCACCGGGGAGCTGTTTTTT
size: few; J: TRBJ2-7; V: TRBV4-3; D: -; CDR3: CASSQAKGTVEQYF; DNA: TGCGCCAGCAGCCAGGCGAAGGGCACCGTCGAGCAGTACTTC
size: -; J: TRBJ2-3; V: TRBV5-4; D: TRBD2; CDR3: CASQLGGLAGSTDTQYF; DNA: TGTGCCAGCCAACTTGGGGGGCTAGCGGGGAGCACAGATACGCAGTATTTT
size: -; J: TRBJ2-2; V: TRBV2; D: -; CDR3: CASSEGPGELFF; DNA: TGTGCCAGCAGTGAAGGGCCCGGGGAGCTGTTTTTT
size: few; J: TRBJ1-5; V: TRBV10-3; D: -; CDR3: CAIRLDSGQPQHF; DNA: TGTGCCATCAGACTGGACTCGGGCCAGCCCCAGCATTTT
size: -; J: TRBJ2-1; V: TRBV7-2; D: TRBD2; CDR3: CASSLTAGARDEQFF; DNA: TGTGCCAGCAGCTTAACAGCGGGGGCCAGGGATGAGCAGTTCTTC
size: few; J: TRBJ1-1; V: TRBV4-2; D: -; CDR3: CASSQGSIGYTEAFF; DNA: TGTGCCAGCAGCCAAGGATCGATCGGGTACACTGAAGCTTTCTTT
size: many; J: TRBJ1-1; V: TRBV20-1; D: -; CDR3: CSASGGDLNTEAFF; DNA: TGCAGTGCTAGTGGGGGGGACCTGAACACTGAAGCTTTCTTT
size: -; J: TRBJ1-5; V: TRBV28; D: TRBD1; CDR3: CASSLDRGILSNQPQHF; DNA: TGTGCCAGCAGCCTTGACAGGGGAATTTTGAGCAATCAGCCCCAGCATTTT
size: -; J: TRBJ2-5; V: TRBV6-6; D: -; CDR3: CASRTRGNQETQYF; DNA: TGTGCCAGCAGGACCAGGGGCAACCAAGAGACCCAGTACTTC
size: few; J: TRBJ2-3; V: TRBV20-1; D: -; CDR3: CSASRGPSTDTQYF; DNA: TGCAGTGCTAGTAGAGGACCTAGCACAGATACGCAGTATTTT
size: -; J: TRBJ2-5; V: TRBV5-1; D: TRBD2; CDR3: CASSLEAGTRETQYF; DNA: TGCGCCAGCAGCTTGGAAGCGGGGACTCGAGAGACCCAGTACTTC
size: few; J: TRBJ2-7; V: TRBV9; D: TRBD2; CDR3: CASSDRTSGTYEQYF; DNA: TGTGCCAGCAGCGATAGGACTAGCGGGACCTACGAGCAGTACTTC
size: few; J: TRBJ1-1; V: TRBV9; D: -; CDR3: CASSGGLQGLSTEAFF; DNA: TGTGCCAGCAGCGGGGGGCTTCAGGGGTTAAGCACTGAAGCTTTCTTT
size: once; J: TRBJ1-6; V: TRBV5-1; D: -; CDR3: CASSLGPNSPLHF; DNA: TGCGCCAGCAGCCTGGGCCCCAATTCACCCCTCCATTTT
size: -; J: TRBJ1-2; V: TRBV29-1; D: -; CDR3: CSVRLGESYGYTF; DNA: TGCAGCGTGAGGCTAGGGGAATCCTATGGCTACACCTTC
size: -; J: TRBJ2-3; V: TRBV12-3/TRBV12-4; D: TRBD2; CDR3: CASSRRRESTDTQYF; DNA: TGTGCCAGCAGCCGGCGGCGGGAGAGCACAGATACGCAGTATTTT
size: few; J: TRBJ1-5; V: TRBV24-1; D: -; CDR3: CATSDSTGYQPQHF; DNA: TGTGCCACCAGTGATTCCACAGGGTATCAGCCCCAGCATTTT
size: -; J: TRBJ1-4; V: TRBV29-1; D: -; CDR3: CSVGAGGNEKLFF; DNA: TGCAGCGTGGGGGCTGGGGGGAATGAAAAACTGTTTTTT
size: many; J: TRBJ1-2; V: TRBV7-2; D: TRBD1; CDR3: CASSYDRGYGYTF; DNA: TGTGCCAGCAGTTACGACAGGGGCTATGGCTACACCTTC
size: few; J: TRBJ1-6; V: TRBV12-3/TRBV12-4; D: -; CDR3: CASTFRGSPLHF; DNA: TGTGCCAGCACTTTTAGAGGTTCACCCCTCCACTTT
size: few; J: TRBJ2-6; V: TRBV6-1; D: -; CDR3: CASSEGSSGANVLTF; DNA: TGTGCCAGCAGTGAAGGATCCTCTGGGGCCAACGTCCTGACTTTC
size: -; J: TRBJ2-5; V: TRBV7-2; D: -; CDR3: CASSQPSETQYF; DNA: TGTGCCAGCAGCCAACCCTCCGAGACCCAGTACTTC
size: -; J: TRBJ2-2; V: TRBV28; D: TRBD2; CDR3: CASSYGLAGGIGELFF; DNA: TGTGCCAGCAGCTACGGACTAGCGGGGGGGATCGGGGAGCTGTTTTTT
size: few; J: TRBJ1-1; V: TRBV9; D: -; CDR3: CASSVEGIGTEAFF; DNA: TGTGCCAGCAGCGTAGAGGGTATCGGCACTGAAGCTTTCTTT
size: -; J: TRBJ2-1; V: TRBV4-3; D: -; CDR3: CASSQDPRGTSSYNEQFF; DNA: TGCGCCAGCAGCCAAGATCCGAGGGGGACGAGCTCCTACAATGAGCAGTTCTTC
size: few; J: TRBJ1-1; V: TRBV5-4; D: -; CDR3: CASSLSQANTEAFF; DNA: TGTGCCAGCAGCTTGAGCCAAGCGAACACTGAAGCTTTCTTT
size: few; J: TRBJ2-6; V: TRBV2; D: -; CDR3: CASMGGPWGANVLTF; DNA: TGTGCCAGCATGGGGGGGCCCTGGGGGGCCAACGTCCTGACTTTC
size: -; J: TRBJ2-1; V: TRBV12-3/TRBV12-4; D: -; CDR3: CASSFGSDSYNEQFF; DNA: TGTGCCAGCAGTTTCGGCAGCGACTCCTACAATGAGCAGTTCTTC
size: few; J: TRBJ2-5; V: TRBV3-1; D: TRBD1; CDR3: CASSSRGLETQYF; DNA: TGTGCCAGCAGCTCCAGGGGGCTGGAGACCCAGTACTTC
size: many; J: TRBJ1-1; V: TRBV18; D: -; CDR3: CASSQGGNTEAFF; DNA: TGTGCCAGCTCACAGGGGGGGAACACTGAAGCTTTCTTT
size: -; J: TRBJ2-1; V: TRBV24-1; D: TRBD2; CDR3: CATQVGGGPQQFF; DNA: TGTGCCACCCAGGTGGGCGGGGGGCCTCAGCAGTTCTTC
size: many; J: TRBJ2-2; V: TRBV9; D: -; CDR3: CASRRQENTGELFF; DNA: TGTGCCAGCAGACGACAGGAGAACACCGGGGAGCTGTTTTTT
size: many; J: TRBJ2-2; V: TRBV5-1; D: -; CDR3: CASSLGAAPNTGELFF; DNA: TGCGCCAGCAGCTTGGGTGCGGCACCGAACACCGGGGAGCTGTTTTTT
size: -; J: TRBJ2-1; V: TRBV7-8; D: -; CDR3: CASSSLGSSSYNEQFF; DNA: TGTGCCAGCAGCTCCCTGGGGTCGAGCTCCTACAATGAGCAGTTCTTC